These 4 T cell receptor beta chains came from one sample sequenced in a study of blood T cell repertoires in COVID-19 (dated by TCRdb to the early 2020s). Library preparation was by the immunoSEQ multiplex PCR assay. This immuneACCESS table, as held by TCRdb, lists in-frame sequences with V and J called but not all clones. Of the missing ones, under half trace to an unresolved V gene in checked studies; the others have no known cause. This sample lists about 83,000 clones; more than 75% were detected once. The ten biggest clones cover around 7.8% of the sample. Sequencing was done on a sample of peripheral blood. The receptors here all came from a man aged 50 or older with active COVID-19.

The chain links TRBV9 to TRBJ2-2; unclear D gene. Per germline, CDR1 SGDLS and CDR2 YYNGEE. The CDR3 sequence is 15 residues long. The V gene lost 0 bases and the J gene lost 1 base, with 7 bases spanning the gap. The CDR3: CASSVAAGNTGELFF. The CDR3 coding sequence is TGTGCCAGCAGCGTAGCTGCAGGGAACACCGGGGAGCTGTTTTTT.

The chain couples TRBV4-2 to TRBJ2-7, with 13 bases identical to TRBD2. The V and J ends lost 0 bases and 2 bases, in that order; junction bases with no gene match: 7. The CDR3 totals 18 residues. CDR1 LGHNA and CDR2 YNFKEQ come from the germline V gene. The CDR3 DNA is TGTGCCAGCAGCCAAGAAATGGGACTAGCGGGGTTCACCTACGAGCAGTACTTC. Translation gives CASSQEMGLAGFTYEQYF.

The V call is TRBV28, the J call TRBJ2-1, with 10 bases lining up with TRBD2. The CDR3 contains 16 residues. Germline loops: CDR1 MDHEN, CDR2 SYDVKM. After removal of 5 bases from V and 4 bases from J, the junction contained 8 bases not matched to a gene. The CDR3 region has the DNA TGTGCCAGCAGTGCCCCGCTAGCGGGGGCGTACAATGAGCAGTTCTTC. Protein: CASSAPLAGAYNEQFF.

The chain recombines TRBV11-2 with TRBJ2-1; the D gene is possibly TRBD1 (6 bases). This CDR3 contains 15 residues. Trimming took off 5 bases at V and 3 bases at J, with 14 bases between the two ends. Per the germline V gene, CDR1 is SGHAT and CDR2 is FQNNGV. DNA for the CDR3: TGTGCCAGCAGCCCATTACAGGGAAACTACAATGAGCAGTTCTTC. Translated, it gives CASSPLQGNYNEQFF.